This TCR beta chain comes out of a study of blood T cell repertoires in COVID-19. Study at large: Sources were T cells, B-cell-depleted T cells, or PBMCs; the material itself was cDNA or gDNA.

CDR1 is SGHNT, CDR2 YYREEE, per germline (reference sequence). The CDR3 covers 14 residues. The trim removed 3 bases at V and 1 base at J, leaving 2 bases unmatched. Study processing details: For nucleated cells, counts were estimated from reference gene primer amplification. TCRdb's copy holds only in-frame clones and misses some; the assay was immunoSEQ multiplex PCR. V and J calls and clone size come straight from that table; D and trimming were deduced from the DNA. Here the sample spans around 470,000 clones, roughly nine tenths being singletons. Seattle's enrolled individuals joined amid active infection and were then monitored longitudinally.

Specimen: peripheral blood. The chain has TRBV5-4 and TRBJ2-7; 9 bases line up with TRBD1. The source is a man aged 18-30 years with COVID-19, enrolled during active disease. Written as DNA, the CDR3 is TGTGCCAGCAGCTACGGGACAGGGTCCTACGAGCAGTACTTC. Translated: CASSYGTGSYEQYF.